This T cell receptor beta chain was sequenced in a study of blood T cell repertoires in COVID-19. CDR1 is MRHNA, CDR2 SNTAGT, per germline. Unmatched junction bases numbered 8, after V lost 9 bases and J lost 7 bases. CDR3 length: 13 amino acids. Only in-frame clones appear in the TCRdb table, and some are missing; sequencing was by immunoSEQ multiplex PCR. The sample has about 190,000 clones, about 83% seen once. The source material was PBMCs or T cells enriched from blood (not recorded which). The rearrangement links TRBV6-4 to TRBJ2-7; the match to TRBD1 covers 11 bases. This TCR came from a woman in her 30s who had recovered from COVID-19. In DNA, the CDR3 is TGTGCCAGTGCACCGGGACAGGGGGAGGAGCAGTACTTC. Translation gives CASAPGQGEEQYF.